Reported below is one T cell receptor (beta chain). The antigen is unknown. The source of the sample is a study of Graves' ophthalmopathy and Graves' hyperthyroidism. Study conclusions and caveats: Sensitivity reached approximately 71% and specificity about 73% when the model predicted ophthalmopathy progression.

The study amplified TCR beta CDR3 regions using RNA transcripts. First-round RT-PCR used HTBI primers; second-round multiplex PCR followed. TCRdb reanalysed the multiplex PCR reads using MiXCR and keeps one entry per CDR3 protein. This sample carries roughly 1.1 million distinct CDR3 sequences, about 38% of them seen once, and the ten largest clones take around 10%. No donor had other autoimmune disease, uncontrolled infection, pregnancy or lactation. V dropped 0 bases and J dropped 6 bases, with 14 bases sitting between them. The V gene's germline CDR1 is LGHNA and CDR2 YNFKEQ. The CDR3 sequence is 15 residues long.

This receptor was obtained from an adult man with Graves' hyperthyroidism. This chain links TRBV4-2 with TRBJ1-2, with D perhaps TRBD1 (6 bases). The sequenced sample was peripheral blood or thyroid tissue (not recorded which). The CDR3 nucleotides are TGTGCCAGCAGCCAAGATCGGGGGGGCCAGGATGGCTACACCTTC. It codes for CASSQDRGGQDGYTF.